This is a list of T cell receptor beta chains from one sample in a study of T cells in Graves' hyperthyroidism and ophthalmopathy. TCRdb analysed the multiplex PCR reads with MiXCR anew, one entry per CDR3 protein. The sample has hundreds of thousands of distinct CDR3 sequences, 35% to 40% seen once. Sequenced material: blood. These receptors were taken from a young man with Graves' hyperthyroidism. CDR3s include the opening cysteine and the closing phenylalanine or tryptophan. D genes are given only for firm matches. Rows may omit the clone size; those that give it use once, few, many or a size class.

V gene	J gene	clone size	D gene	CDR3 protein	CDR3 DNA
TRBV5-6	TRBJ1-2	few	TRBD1	CASSLWRRQGIDYGYTF	TGTGCCAGCAGCTTGTGGCGAAGACAGGGGATCGACTATGGCTACACCTTC
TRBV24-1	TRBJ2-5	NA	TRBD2	CATSGSGLPETQYF	TGTGCCACCAGTGGTAGCGGGTTACCAGAGACCCAGTACTTC
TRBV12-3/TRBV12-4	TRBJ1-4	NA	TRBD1	CASGKGTAVGEKLFF	TGTGCCAGCGGGAAGGGGACAGCAGTGGGTGAAAAACTGTTTTTT
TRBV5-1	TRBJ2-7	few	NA	CASSLVKGEDEQYF	TGCGCCAGCAGCTTGGTGAAGGGTGAGGACGAGCAGTACTTC
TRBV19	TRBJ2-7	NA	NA	CASSTRDLYEQYF	TGTGCCAGTAGTACCCGGGACCTATACGAGCAGTACTTC
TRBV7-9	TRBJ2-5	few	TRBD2	CASSSGLGVAQYF	TGTGCCAGCAGCTCGGGACTAGGGGTGGCCCAGTACTTC
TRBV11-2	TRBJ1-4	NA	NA	CASSFWGEDEKLFF	TGTGCCAGCAGCTTCTGGGGGGAGGATGAAAAACTGTTTTTT
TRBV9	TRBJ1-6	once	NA	CASSVGQGSSPPHF	NA
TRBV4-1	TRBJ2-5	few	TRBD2	CASSRSGALQETQYF	TGCGCCAGCAGCCGTAGCGGGGCCCTACAAGAGACCCAGTACTTC
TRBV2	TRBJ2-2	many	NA	CASSEAGGLGGELFF	TGTGCCAGCAGTGAAGCGGGAGGATTGGGCGGGGAGCTGTTTTTT
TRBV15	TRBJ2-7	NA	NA	CATSRDRASFHEQYF	TGTGCCACCAGCAGAGATCGGGCTAGCTTCCACGAGCAGTACTTC
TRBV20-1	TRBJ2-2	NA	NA	CSEAGLTGELFF	TGCAGTGAGGCAGGGTTGACCGGGGAGCTGTTTTTT
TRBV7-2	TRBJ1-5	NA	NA	CASSQGFTAGNQPQHF	TGCGCCAGCAGCCAAGGGTTCACGGCGGGCAATCAGCCCCAGCATTTT
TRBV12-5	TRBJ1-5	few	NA	CASGESGYSNQPQHF	TGTGCTAGTGGTGAATCAGGATATAGCAATCAGCCCCAGCATTTT
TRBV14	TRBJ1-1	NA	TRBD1	CASRMTGGGNTEAFF	TGTGCCAGCAGGATGACAGGGGGTGGAAACACTGAAGCTTTCTTT
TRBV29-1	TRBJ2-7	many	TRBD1	CSVEVDRVYEQYF	TGCAGCGTTGAAGTGGACAGGGTCTACGAGCAGTACTTC
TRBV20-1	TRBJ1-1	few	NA	CSASSRGGRDGAFF	TGCAGTGCTAGCAGCCGGGGGGGAAGGGACGGAGCTTTCTTT
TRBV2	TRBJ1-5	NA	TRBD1	CASRDRGNDQPQHF	TGTGCCAGCAGGGACAGGGGGAACGATCAGCCCCAGCATTTT
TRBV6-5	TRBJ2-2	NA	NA	CAISYMDYSGELFF	TGTGCCATCAGTTACATGGACTACTCCGGGGAGCTGTTTTTT
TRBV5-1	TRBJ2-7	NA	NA	CASSLDLVNSYEQYF	TGCGCCAGCAGCTTGGACCTAGTGAACTCCTACGAGCAGTACTTC
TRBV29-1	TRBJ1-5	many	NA	CSVGGEEPQHF	TGCAGCGTTGGAGGGGAGGAGCCCCAGCATTTT
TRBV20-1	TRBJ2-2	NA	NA	CSAPLYRVGTGELFF	TGCAGTGCCCCCCTCTACAGGGTCGGTACCGGGGAGCTGTTTTTT
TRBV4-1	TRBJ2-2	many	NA	CASSQVLSTGELFF	TGCGCCAGCAGCCAAGTCCTTTCCACCGGGGAGCTGTTTTTT
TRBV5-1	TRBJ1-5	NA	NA	CASSFGSERQPQHF	TGTGCCAGCAGCTTTGGGTCAGAGAGGCAGCCCCAGCATTTT
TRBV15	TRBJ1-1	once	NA	CATSSQAAVNTEAFF	TGTGCCACCAGCAGCCAAGCGGCGGTGAACACTGAAGCTTTCTTT
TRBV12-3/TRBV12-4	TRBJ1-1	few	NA	CASSFSGGTAEAFF	TGTGCCAGCAGTTTTTCGGGGGGGACGGCTGAAGCTTTCTTT
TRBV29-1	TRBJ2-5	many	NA	CSVLTGLQETQYF	TGCAGCGTCTTGACAGGCCTGCAAGAGACCCAGTACTTC
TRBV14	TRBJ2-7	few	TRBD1	CASSRQGGTYEQYF	TGTGCCAGCAGCCGACAGGGTGGAACCTACGAGCAGTACTTC
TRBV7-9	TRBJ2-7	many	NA	CASSRDKATYEQYF	TGTGCCAGCAGCCGGGACAAGGCAACCTACGAGCAGTACTTC
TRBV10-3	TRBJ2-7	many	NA	CAISEGGTEQYF	TGTGCCATCAGTGAGGGGGGGACAGAGCAGTACTTC
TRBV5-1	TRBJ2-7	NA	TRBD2	CASSLWTSGGYEQYF	TGCGCCAGCAGCCTTTGGACTAGCGGGGGTTACGAGCAGTACTTC
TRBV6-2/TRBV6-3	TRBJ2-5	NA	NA	CASSPTFRTQYF	TGTGCCAGCAGCCCCACATTTCGGACCCAGTACTTC
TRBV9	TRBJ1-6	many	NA	CASSVEFSNSPLHF	TGTGCCAGCAGCGTAGAGTTCTCAAATTCACCCCTCCACTTT